This T cell receptor beta chain was captured by sequencing in a study of OX40 agonist ivuxolimab in advanced cancers. Study-level background: Patients receiving dose escalation had hepatocellular carcinoma, melanoma, renal cell or head and neck cancer. Prior therapy, whether anti-PD-1, anti-PD-L1 or anti-CTLA-4, was allowed, and under 50% had some. General observations from the study: Some patients without response likewise showed low normalized clonal expansion.

The protocol was immunoSEQ multiplex PCR, while the TCRdb copy is restricted to in-frame clones and leaves out a portion. The sample carries 100,000 to 120,000 clones, roughly nine tenths recorded once. Germline V gene data show CDR1 as SGHTA and CDR2 as FQGNSA. This CDR3 spans 14 amino acids. V was shortened by 1 base and J by 8 bases, with 14 bases between the two germline ends. Points on this clone: The antigen is unknown.

The chain couples TRBV7-2 to TRBJ1-2, with D hard to call. The sequence was obtained from an adult with an advanced solid tumor such as melanoma, head and neck, liver or kidney cancer. This material consisted of CD4+ or CD8+ T cells sorted from blood, taken in a trial of the OX40 agonist ivuxolimab. The CDR3 DNA sequence: TGTGCCAGCAGCTTAGGTCGGGCCCAGAGGGGCTACACCTTC. Protein product: CASSLGRAQRGYTF.